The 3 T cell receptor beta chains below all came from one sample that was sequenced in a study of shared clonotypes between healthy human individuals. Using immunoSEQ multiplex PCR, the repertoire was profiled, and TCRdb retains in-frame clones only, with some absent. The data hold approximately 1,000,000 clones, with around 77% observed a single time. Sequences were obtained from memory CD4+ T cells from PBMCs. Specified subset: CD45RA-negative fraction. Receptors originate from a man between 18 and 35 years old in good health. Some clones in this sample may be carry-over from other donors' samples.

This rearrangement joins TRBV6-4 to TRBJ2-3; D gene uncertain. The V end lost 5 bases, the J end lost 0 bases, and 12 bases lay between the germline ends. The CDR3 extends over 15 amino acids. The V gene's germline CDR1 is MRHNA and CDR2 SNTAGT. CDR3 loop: CASSPFGASTDTQYF. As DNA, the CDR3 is TGTGCCAGCAGTCCCTTCGGAGCTAGCACAGATACGCAGTATTTT.

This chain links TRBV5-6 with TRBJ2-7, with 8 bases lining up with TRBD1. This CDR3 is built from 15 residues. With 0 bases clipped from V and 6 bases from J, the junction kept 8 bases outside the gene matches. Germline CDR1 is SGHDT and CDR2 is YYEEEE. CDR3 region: CASSLDRGFISEQYF. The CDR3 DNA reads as TGTGCCAGCAGCTTGGACAGGGGGTTCATCAGCGAGCAGTACTTC. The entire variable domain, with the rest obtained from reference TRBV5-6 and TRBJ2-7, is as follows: DAGVTQSPTHLIKTRGQQVTLRCSPKSGHDTVSWYQQALGQGPQFIFQYYEEEERQRGNFPDRFSGHQFPNYSSELNVNALLLGDSALYLCASSLDRGFISEQYFGPGTRLTVT.

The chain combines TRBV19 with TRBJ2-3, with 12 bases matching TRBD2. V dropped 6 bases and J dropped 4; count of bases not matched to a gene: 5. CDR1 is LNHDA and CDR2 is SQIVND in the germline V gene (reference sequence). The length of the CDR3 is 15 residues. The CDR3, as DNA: TGTGCCAGTAGCCTACTAGCGGGAGGCCCAGATACGCAGTATTTT. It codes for CASSLLAGGPDTQYF.